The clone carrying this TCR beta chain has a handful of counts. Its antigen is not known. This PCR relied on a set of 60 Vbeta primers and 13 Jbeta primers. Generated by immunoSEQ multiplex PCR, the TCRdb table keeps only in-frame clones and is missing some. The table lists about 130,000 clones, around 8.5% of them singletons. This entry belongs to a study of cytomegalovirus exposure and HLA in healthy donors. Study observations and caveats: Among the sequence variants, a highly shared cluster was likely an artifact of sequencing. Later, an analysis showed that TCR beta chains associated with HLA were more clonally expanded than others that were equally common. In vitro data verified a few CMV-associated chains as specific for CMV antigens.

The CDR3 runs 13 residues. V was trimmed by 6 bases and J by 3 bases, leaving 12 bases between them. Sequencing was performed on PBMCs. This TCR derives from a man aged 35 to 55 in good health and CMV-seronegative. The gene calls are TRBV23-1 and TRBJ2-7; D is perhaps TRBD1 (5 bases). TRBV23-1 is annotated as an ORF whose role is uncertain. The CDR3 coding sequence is TGCGCCAGCAGAACCCGACAGATCTACGAGCAGTACTTC. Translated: CASRTRQIYEQYF.